This TCR beta chain emerged from a study of PD-L1 blockade in urothelial cancer. Study in general: Male patients with bladder-origin urothelial cancer numbered twenty-five of 29. Among blood samples, the median T cell count was 130,000 to 150,000.

Libraries were prepared by immunoSEQ multiplex PCR; TCRdb keeps only in-frame clonotypes and omits some of them. The repertoire holds approximately 79,000 clones, with around four fifths as singletons. Time point here: pretreatment peripheral blood. V was clipped by 4 bases and J by 2 bases, with 14 bases between them. Germline CDR1 is SGHRS and CDR2 is YFSETQ. This CDR3 region has 15 residues. With respect to this clone: Its antigen is unidentified.

Study-wide points: Those with durable benefit had larger increases in tumor-associated blood clones at 3 weeks.

This sequence was found in a man aged 40-49 years with urothelial cancer. Sequencing used PBMCs, obtained around atezolizumab (anti-PD-L1) treatment. This chain joins TRBV5-1 and TRBJ2-3, with D perhaps TRBD1 (5 bases). CDR3 sequence reads: CASSQEGRATDTQYF. The CDR3 DNA reads TGCGCCAGCAGCCAAGAAGGCAGGGCCACAGATACGCAGTATTTT.